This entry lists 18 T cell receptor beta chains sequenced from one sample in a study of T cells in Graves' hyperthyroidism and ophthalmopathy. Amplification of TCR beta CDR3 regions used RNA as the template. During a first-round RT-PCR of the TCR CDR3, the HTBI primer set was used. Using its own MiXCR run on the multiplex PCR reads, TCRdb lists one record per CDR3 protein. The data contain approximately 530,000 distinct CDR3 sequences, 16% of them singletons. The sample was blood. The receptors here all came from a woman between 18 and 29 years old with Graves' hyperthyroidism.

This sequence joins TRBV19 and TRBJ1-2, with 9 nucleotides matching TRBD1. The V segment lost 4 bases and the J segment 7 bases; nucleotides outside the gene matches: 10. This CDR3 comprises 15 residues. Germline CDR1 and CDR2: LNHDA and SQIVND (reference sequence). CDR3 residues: CASSREGQGWSGYTF. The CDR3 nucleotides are TGTGCCAGTAGTAGAGAGGGACAGGGCTGGAGTGGCTACACCTTC.

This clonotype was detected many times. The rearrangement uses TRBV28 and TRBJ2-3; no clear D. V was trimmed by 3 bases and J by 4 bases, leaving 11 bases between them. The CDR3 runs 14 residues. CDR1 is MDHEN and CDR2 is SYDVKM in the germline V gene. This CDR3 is CASSFIRRADTQYF. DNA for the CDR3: TGTGCCAGCAGTTTTATTCGACGGGCAGATACGCAGTATTTT. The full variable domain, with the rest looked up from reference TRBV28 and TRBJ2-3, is DVKVTQSSRYLVKRTGEKVFLECVQDMDHENMFWYRQDPGLGLRLIYFSYDVKMKEKGDIPEGYSVSREKKERFSLILESASTNQTSMYLCASSFIRRADTQYFGPGTRLTVL.

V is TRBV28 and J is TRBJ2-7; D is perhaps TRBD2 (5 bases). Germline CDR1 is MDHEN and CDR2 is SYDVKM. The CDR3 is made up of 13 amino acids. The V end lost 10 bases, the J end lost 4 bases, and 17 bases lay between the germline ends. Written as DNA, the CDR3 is TGTGCCATCCTGAAGGCTGGCGGGTACGAGCAGTACTTC. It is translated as CAILKAGGYEQYF.

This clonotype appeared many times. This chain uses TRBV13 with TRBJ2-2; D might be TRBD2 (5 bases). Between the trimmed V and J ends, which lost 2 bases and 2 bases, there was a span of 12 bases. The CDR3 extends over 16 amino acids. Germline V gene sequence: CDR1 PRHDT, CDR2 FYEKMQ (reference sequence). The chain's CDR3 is CASSLSGGLNTGELFF. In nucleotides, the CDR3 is TGTGCCAGCAGCTTATCAGGAGGACTCAACACCGGGGAGCTGTTTTTT. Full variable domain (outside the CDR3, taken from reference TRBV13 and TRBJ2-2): AAGVIQSPRHLIKEKRETATLKCYPIPRHDTVYWYQQGPGQDPQFLISFYEKMQSDKGSIPDRFSAQQFSDYHSELNMSSLELGDSALYFCASSLSGGLNTGELFFGEGSRLTVL.

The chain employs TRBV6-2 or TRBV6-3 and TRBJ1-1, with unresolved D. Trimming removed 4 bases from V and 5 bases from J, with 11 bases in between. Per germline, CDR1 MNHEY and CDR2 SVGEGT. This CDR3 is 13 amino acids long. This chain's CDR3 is CASSLTFWTEAFF. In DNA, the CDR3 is TGTGCCAGCAGTTTGACGTTTTGGACTGAAGCTTTCTTT.

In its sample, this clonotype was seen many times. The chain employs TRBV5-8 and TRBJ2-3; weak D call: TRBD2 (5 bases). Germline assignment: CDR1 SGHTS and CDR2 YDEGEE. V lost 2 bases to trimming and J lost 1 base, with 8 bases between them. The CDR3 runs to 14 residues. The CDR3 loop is CASSFYGGTDTQYF. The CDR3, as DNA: TGTGCCAGCAGCTTCTACGGGGGCACAGATACGCAGTATTTT.

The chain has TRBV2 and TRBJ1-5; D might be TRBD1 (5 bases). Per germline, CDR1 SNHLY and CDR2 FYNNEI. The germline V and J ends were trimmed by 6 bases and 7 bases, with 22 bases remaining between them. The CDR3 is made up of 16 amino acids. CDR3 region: CASRGAQEGRVQPQHF. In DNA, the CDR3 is TGTGCCAGCAGAGGCGCCCAAGAGGGCAGGGTCCAGCCCCAGCATTTT.

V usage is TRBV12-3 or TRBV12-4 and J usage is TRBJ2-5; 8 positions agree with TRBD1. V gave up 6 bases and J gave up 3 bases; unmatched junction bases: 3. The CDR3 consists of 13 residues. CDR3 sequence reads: CASSETGEETQYF. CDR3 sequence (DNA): TGTGCCAGCAGCGAGACAGGGGAAGAGACCCAGTACTTC.

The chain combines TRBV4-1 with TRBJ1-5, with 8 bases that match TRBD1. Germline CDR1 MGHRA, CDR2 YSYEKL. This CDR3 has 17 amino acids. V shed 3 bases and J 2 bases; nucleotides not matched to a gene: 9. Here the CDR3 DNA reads TGCGCCAGCAGCCAGGGGACAGGCCCTGAGGGCAATCAGCCCCAGCATTTT. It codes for CASSQGTGPEGNQPQHF.

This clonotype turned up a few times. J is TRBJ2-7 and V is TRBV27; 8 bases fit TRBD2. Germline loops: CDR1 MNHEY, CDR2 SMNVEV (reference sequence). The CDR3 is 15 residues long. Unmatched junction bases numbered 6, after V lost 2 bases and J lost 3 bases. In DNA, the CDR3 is TGTGCCAGCAGTTTAGGACTAGCAGCTATCTACGAGCAGTACTTC. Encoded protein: CASSLGLAAIYEQYF.

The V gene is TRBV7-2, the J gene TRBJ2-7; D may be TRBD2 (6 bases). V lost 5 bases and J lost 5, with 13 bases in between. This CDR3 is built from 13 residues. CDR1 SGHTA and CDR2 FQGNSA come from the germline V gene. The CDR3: CASSPLGGNEQYF. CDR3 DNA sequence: TGTGCCAGCAGCCCCCTTGGGGGGAACGAGCAGTACTTC. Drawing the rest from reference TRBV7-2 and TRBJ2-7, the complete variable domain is GAGVSQSPSNKVTEKGKDVELRCDPISGHTALYWYRQSLGQGLEFLIYFQGNSAPDKSGLPSDRFSAERTGGSVSTLTIQRTQQEDSAVYLCASSPLGGNEQYFGPGTRLTVT.

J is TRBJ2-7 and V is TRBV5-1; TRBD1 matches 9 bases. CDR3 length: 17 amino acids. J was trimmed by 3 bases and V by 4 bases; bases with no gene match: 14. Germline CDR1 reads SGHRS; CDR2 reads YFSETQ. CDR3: CASSKYRPGQGGYEQYF. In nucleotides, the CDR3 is TGCGCCAGCAGCAAATACCGGCCGGGACAGGGTGGCTACGAGCAGTACTTC. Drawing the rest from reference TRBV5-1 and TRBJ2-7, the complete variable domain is KAGVTQTPRYLIKTRGQQVTLSCSPISGHRSVSWYQQTPGQGLQFLFEYFSETQRNKGNFPGRFSGRQFSNSRSEMNVSTLELGDSALYLCASSKYRPGQGGYEQYFGPGTRLTVT.

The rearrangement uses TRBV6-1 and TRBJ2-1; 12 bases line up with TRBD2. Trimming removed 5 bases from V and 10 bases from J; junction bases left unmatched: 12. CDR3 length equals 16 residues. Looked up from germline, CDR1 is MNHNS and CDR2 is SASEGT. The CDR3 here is CASSLTRTSGITEQFF. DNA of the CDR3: TGTGCCAGCAGTCTCACCCGGACTAGCGGGATTACAGAGCAGTTCTTC.

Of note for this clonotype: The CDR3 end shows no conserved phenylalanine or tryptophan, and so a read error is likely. In DNA, the CDR3 is TGTGCCAGCAGTGAGAGACTAGCGGGAGGTACAGATACGCAGTATTCT. As protein: CASSERLAGGTDTQYS. V gene TRBV6-1 combines with J gene TRBJ2-3; 13 nucleotides align to TRBD2. Germline V gene lookup returns CDR1 MNHNS and CDR2 SASEGT. CDR3 length: 16 amino acids. J lost 3 bases, V lost 3 bases, and 3 bases had no gene match.

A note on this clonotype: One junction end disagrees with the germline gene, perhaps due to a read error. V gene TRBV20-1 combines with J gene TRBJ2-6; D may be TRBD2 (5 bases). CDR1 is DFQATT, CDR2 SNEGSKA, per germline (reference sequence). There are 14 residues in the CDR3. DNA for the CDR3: TGCAGTACTAGACACGGCGCTGGGGCCAACGTCCTGACTTTC. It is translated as CSTRHGAGANVLTF.

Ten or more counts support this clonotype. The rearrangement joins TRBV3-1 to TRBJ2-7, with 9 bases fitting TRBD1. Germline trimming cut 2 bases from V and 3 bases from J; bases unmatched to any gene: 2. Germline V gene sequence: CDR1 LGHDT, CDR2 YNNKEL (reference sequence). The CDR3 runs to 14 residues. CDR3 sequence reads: CASSQRDRDYEQYF. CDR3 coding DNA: TGTGCCAGCAGCCAACGGGACAGGGACTACGAGCAGTACTTC.

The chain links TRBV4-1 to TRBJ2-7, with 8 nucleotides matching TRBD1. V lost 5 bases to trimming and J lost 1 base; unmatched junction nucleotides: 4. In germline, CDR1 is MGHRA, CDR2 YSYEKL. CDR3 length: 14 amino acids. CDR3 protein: CASSGRQGSYEQYF. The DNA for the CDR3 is TGCGCCAGCAGCGGACGACAGGGGTCCTACGAGCAGTACTTC.

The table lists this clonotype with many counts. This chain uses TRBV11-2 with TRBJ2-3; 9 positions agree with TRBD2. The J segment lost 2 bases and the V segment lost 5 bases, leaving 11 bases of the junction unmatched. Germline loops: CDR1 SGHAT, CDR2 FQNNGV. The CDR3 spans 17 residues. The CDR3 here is CASSPYLAGEHTDTQYF. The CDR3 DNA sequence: TGTGCCAGCAGCCCTTACTTAGCGGGAGAGCACACAGATACGCAGTATTTT.